A selection of T cell receptor beta chains follows, all from one sample in a study of shared clonotypes between healthy human individuals. Data came from immunoSEQ multiplex PCR; TCRdb stores just in-frame clones and leaves some out. Of under 350,000 clones listed, 87% are singletons. Material for sequencing was memory CD8+ T cells sorted from blood. These receptors were collected from a man younger than 35 in good health. Both conserved end residues are part of each CDR3. Fields, in order: J gene, D gene, V gene, clone size, CDR3 DNA, CDR3 protein. D genes are given only for firm matches. Expanded clones get a size class; other rows say once, few or many, or leave the size out.

TRBJ2-1 NA TRBV5-4 NA TGTGCCAGCAGTCCACAGGGCAATGAGCAGTTCTTC CASSPQGNEQFF
TRBJ2-5 NA TRBV6-5 NA TGTGCCAGTGGGGACTTAAAAGAGACCCAGTACTTC CASGDLKETQYF
TRBJ2-7 NA TRBV5-1 NA TGCGCCAGCAGCTTGGCTGGGAACGAGCAGTACTTC CASSLAGNEQYF
TRBJ2-7 TRBD1 TRBV18 once TGTGCCAGCTCCCGAACCGGGACAGGGGCCTACGAGCAGTACTTC CASSRTGTGAYEQYF
TRBJ1-3 TRBD1 TRBV7-9 NA TGTGCCAGCAGCTTAATAGGGACAGGCCTTGGAAACACCATATATTTT CASSLIGTGLGNTIYF
TRBJ2-2 NA TRBV11-2 NA TGTGCCAGCAGCTTAGGTGAGGGGTGGAGGGTCCCCCCGCTGTTTTTT CASSLGEGWRVPPLFF
TRBJ2-7 NA TRBV6-1 NA TGTGCCAGCATTGATAGGGGGTATAGCTACGAGCAGTACTTC CASIDRGYSYEQYF
TRBJ1-2 TRBD1 TRBV7-9 few TGTGCCAGCAGACCGGGACAGGGTGGCTACACCTTC CASRPGQGGYTF
TRBJ2-2 NA TRBV10-3 NA TGTGCCATCAGTCTCTCCACGGGAGCCTCGAACACCGGGGAGCTGTTTTTT CAISLSTGASNTGELFF
TRBJ1-5 NA TRBV2 NA TGTGCCAGCAGTGCGGAACTGCCGTCTCCCCAGCATTTT CASSAELPSPQHF
TRBJ2-3 TRBD1 TRBV6-1 NA TGTGCCAGCAGTGTGTACAGGGGTAGCACAGATACGCAGTATTTT CASSVYRGSTDTQYF
TRBJ2-2 NA TRBV10-3 NA TGTGCCACCCGTACCGGGCCCCCACGTGACGGGGAGCTGTTTTTT CATRTGPPRDGELFF
TRBJ2-7 NA TRBV6-6 NA TGTGCCAGCAGTTACCGAGGTGGACAGTCCTACGAGCAGTACTTC CASSYRGGQSYEQYF
TRBJ2-1 NA TRBV11-2 NA TGTGCCAGCGGACCAAGACTAGTAAGGAATGAGCAGTTCTTC CASGPRLVRNEQFF
TRBJ2-1 NA TRBV6-5 NA TGTGCCAGCAGTTACTCTGGGGGGACCCACAATGAGCAGTTCTTC CASSYSGGTHNEQFF
TRBJ2-7 TRBD1 TRBV29-1 once TGCAGCGTGGCCGGGACAGAAGCCTACGAGCAGTACTTC CSVAGTEAYEQYF
TRBJ2-5 TRBD2 TRBV7-8 NA TGTGCCAGCAGTCCAGCTAGCGGGGGACCCCAAGAGACCCAGTACTTC CASSPASGGPQETQYF
TRBJ2-3 NA TRBV21-1 NA TGTGCCAGCAGGGTGGATAGGACAGATACGCAGTATTTT CASRVDRTDTQYF
TRBJ2-2 NA TRBV4-1 NA TGCGCCAGCAGCTCACCTGTTAGCGGAAAAACCGGGGAGCTGTTTTTT CASSSPVSGKTGELFF
TRBJ2-1 NA TRBV4-3 NA TGCGCCAGCAGCCAAGGATACGTGTCGGGCAATGAGCAGTTCTTC CASSQGYVSGNEQFF
TRBJ2-7 NA TRBV6-6 once TGTGCCAGCAGTTCCGGGATCTCCTACGAGCAGTACTTC CASSSGISYEQYF
TRBJ1-3 NA TRBV6-5 NA TGTGCCAGCAGCCCTGGACCGAGCTCTGGAAACACCATATATTTT CASSPGPSSGNTIYF
TRBJ2-7 NA TRBV4-1 NA TGCGCCAGCAGCCAGAGGACAGCGGGCTCCTACGAGCAGTACTTC CASSQRTAGSYEQYF
TRBJ1-1 NA TRBV2 NA TGTGCCAGCGGGGCGTCTGAAGCTTTCTTT CASGASEAFF